Each of the 12 T cell receptor beta chains below was sequenced from the same sample in a study of regulatory T cells in long-lasting Graves disease. Time point in this sample: persistent/refractory GD, antithyroid drugs over 5 years with positive TRAb. RNA from PBMCs was the source of the TCR library. Assembly of TCR beta libraries relied on iRepertoire HTBI primers together with Arm-PCR of CDR3 regions. A single record per CDR3 protein comes from TCRdb applying MiXCR to the multiplex PCR reads. This sample has about half a million distinct CDR3 sequences, with 20% to 25% found just once. The sample here was peripheral blood mononuclear cells (PBMCs), taken when the disease was refractory, from a patient treated with antithyroid drugs. The origin of the receptors is a female donor with Graves disease.

Comment on this clonotype: This may arise from a read error, as a much more abundant clone is one base away. As the CDR3 is not closed by the conserved phenylalanine or tryptophan, this likely results from a read error. The chain couples TRBV5-1 to TRBJ1-1; tentative D call: TRBD1 (5 bases). This CDR3 has 17 amino acids. The V end was cut by 4 bases, the J end by 1 base, with 20 bases between. CDR1 and CDR2 from the germline V gene are SGHRS and YFSETQ. In DNA, the CDR3 is TGCGCCAGCAGCGTTGCCCGAACCGGGACCGAGAACACTGAAGCTTTCCTT. As protein: CASSVARTGTENTEAFL.

V usage is TRBV4-3 and J usage is TRBJ1-5; D gene ambiguous. Germline CDR1 is LGHNA and CDR2 is YSLEER. The CDR3 has 13 residues. V lost 0 bases and J lost 4, with 4 bases in between. DNA for the CDR3: TGCGCCAGCAGCCAAGATGAGAATCAGCCCCAGCATTTT. Amino acid sequence: CASSQDENQPQHF.

In this sample, this clonotype turned up many times. The rearrangement uses TRBV6-1 and TRBJ2-5; 7 bases are shared with TRBD1. The V gene's germline CDR1 is MNHNS and CDR2 SASEGT. CDR3 length: 14 residues. The trim removed 6 bases at V and 2 bases at J, leaving 6 bases unmatched. The DNA for the CDR3 is TGTGCCAGCAGGAGGGACAGCCCTCAAGAGACCCAGTACTTC. It codes for CASRRDSPQETQYF.

This clonotype came up a few times. The chain couples TRBV12-3 or TRBV12-4 to TRBJ2-3; D not resolved. The CDR3 consists of 12 residues. Trimming left V 6 bases short and J 5 bases short, with 9 bases between. CDR3 loop: CASSADGDTQYF. CDR3 bases: TGTGCCAGCAGCGCGGACGGAGATACGCAGTATTTT.

The V call is TRBV28, the J call TRBJ2-1, with D perhaps matching TRBD1 (5 bases). Per the germline V gene, CDR1 is MDHEN and CDR2 is SYDVKM. V lost 8 bases and J 4 bases, leaving 18 bases between the germline ends. The length of the CDR3 is 15 residues. The chain's CDR3 is CASQTYPQEYNEQFF. The DNA for the CDR3 is TGTGCCAGCCAAACGTACCCACAGGAGTACAATGAGCAGTTCTTC. Together with reference TRBV28 and TRBJ2-1, the CDR3 gives the full variable domain: DVKVTQSSRYLVKRTGEKVFLECVQDMDHENMFWYRQDPGLGLRLIYFSYDVKMKEKGDIPEGYSVSREKKERFSLILESASTNQTSMYLCASQTYPQEYNEQFFGPGTRLTVL.

This clonotype appeared many times. The V and J genes are TRBV11-2 and TRBJ2-5; D call uncertain. This CDR3 comprises 14 residues. Germline CDR1 is SGHAT and CDR2 is FQNNGV. Trimming stripped 5 bases from V and 5 bases from J, with 15 bases between. Here the CDR3 DNA reads TGTGCCAGCAGCCCCGACACCCATTGGGAGACCCAGTACTTC. Translation: CASSPDTHWETQYF.

V usage is TRBV20-1 and J usage is TRBJ2-5; possibly TRBD2 for D (5 bases). This CDR3 spans 16 amino acids. Trimming took 0 bases from V and 4 from J, leaving 18 bases between them. From germline, CDR1 is DFQATT and CDR2 SNEGSKA (reference sequence). The CDR3 bases are TGCAGTGCTAGAGAAGGGAGCCAAAGGGAGTTAGAGACCCAGTACTTC. Amino acids: CSAREGSQRELETQYF.

There are many counts of this clonotype. Here the CDR3 reads CASSGRSNQPQHF. CDR3 in DNA: TGTGCCAGCAGTGGCCGAAGCAATCAGCCCCAGCATTTT. The chain employs TRBV25-1 and TRBJ1-5, with D hard to call. CDR3 length: 13 residues. V was clipped by 4 bases and J by 1 base, with 5 bases between them. Germline assignment: CDR1 MGHDK and CDR2 SYGVNS.

This clonotype was detected only a few times. The chain uses TRBV27 and TRBJ1-6; the match to TRBD1 covers 9 bases. The J segment lost 0 bases and the V segment lost 1 base, leaving 4 bases of the junction unmatched. The CDR3 has 18 amino acids. CDR1 and CDR2 (germline): MNHEY, SMNVEV (reference sequence). The CDR3 region is CASSLFLTGGSYNSPLHF. The DNA for the CDR3 is TGTGCCAGCAGTTTATTTCTGACAGGGGGCTCCTATAATTCACCCCTCCACTTT.

The chain carries TRBV20-1 and TRBJ1-2, with D uncertain. The CDR3 is 11 residues long. V was cut by 7 bases and J by 3 bases, with 9 bases left in between. The germline V gene has CDR1 DFQATT and CDR2 SNEGSKA (reference sequence). This CDR3 is CSERNHYGYTF. The CDR3 nucleotides are TGCAGTGAAAGGAATCACTATGGCTACACCTTC.

As concerns this clonotype: A clone one base away is much larger, so this may be a read error. The chain is built from TRBV29-1 and TRBJ1-1; D unclear. The CDR3 extends over 14 amino acids. V was cut by 7 bases and J by 0 bases, with 15 bases left in between. Germline V gene lookup returns CDR1 SQVTM and CDR2 ANQGSEA. The CDR3, as DNA: TGCAGCGGGGTGGACGGAGCCTTGAACACTGAAGCTTTCTTT. Translating it yields CSGVDGALNTEAFF.

About this clonotype itself: Since a much larger clone is just one base distant, this may be a read error. The chain couples TRBV11-3 to TRBJ2-7; D may be TRBD2 (5 bases). The CDR3 totals 13 residues. V lost 7 bases and J lost 4, with 14 bases in between. The germline V gene encodes CDR1 SGHNT and CDR2 YENEEA. CDR3 region: CASNFAGDYEQYF. The CDR3 coding sequence is TGTGCCAGCAACTTCGCGGGTGATTACGAGCAGTACTTC.